One sample yielded the 3 T cell receptor beta chains listed below, sequenced in a study of blood T cell repertoires in COVID-19. Sequenced by immunoSEQ multiplex PCR; TCRdb stores in-frame clones only, minus some. The data contain approximately 83,000 clones, just under 85% of them seen just once; the ten biggest clones take up nearly 3.5%. Sequencing was performed on peripheral blood. The receptors originated from a man over 45 with acute or convalescent COVID-19.

The chain links TRBV28 to TRBJ1-5; D is unclear. The V gene's germline CDR1 is MDHEN and CDR2 SYDVKM. The CDR3 length is 15 residues. Trimming removed 2 bases from V and 3 bases from J, with 11 bases in between. DNA of the CDR3: TGTGCCAGCAGTTTAAGCCGCAAGTCCAATCAGCCCCAGCATTTT. Its protein product is CASSLSRKSNQPQHF.

The chain joins TRBV4-3 to TRBJ1-5; TRBD1 might be the D (5 bases). The CDR3 consists of 15 residues. Germline CDR1 and CDR2: LGHNA and YSLEER. The V gene lost 4 bases and the J gene lost 0 bases, with 10 bases spanning the gap. The CDR3 protein is CASSPQGYSNQPQHF. CDR3 DNA: TGCGCCAGCAGCCCTCAGGGATATAGCAATCAGCCCCAGCATTTT.

Only a few counts were recorded for this clone. The CDR3, as DNA: TGTGCCAGCAGCCCACCCGCGGGTCTAGTACCATGCGAGCAGTACTTC. As protein: CASSPPAGLVPCEQYF. V is TRBV7-7 and J is TRBJ2-7; possible D gene TRBD2, 5 bases. Germline assignment: CDR1 SSHAT and CDR2 FNYEAQ (reference sequence). This CDR3 has 16 residues. Trimming removed 5 bases from V and 6 bases from J, with 23 bases in between.